This T cell receptor beta chain was recovered during a study of blood T cell repertoires in COVID-19. Study at large: Samples representing acute and convalescent COVID-19 were sourced from the United States, Italy and Spain.

Original processing notes: Reference gene primers were amplified, and this amplification served to estimate nucleated cell counts. Produced via immunoSEQ multiplex PCR; TCRdb's table is partial and in-frame only. The V and J calls and clone size come from that table; D and trimming were worked out from the DNA. The sample has tens of thousands of clones, around 90% seen once; the top ten hold approximately 6.8%. This CDR3 contains 15 residues. Germline V gene lookup returns CDR1 SGHDN and CDR2 FVKESK. V gave up 1 base and J gave up 6 bases, with 12 bases separating them. Input material: peripheral blood. The sequence was collected from a woman of 80 years or more with active COVID-19. This chain connects TRBV14 to TRBJ1-4; D not resolved. The CDR3 here is CASSQAGGFDEKLFF. The DNA of the CDR3 is TGTGCCAGCAGCCAAGCTGGAGGGTTCGATGAAAAACTGTTTTTT.